What follows are 18 T cell receptor beta chains derived from one specimen sequenced in a study of T cell changes during pregnancy in multiple sclerosis. The assay was immunoSEQ multiplex PCR, and TCRdb's table has in-frame clones only and misses some. The table records about 69,000 clones, around 92% of them present only once. The source material was peripheral blood, sampled in the third trimester of pregnancy. Receptors originate from a female donor in good health, enrolled as a control in a pregnancy study.

The rearrangement links TRBV4-3 to TRBJ2-5; 12 bases line up with TRBD2. The CDR3 spans 18 residues. Germline CDR1 and CDR2: LGHNA and YSLEER. Trimming at V came to 1 base and at J to 5 bases, leaving 11 bases not matched to a gene. The CDR3 DNA sequence: TGCGCCAGCAGCCAAGGCGTTTCTAGCGGGAGGGCGGGCGAGACCCAGTACTTC. This sequence encodes CASSQGVSSGRAGETQYF.

This clone was counted a single time. V and J are TRBV19 and TRBJ2-1; D might be TRBD2 (5 bases). With 6 bases removed from V and 7 bases from J, the gap between germline ends came to 13 bases. Germline V gives CDR1 LNHDA, CDR2 SQIVND (reference sequence). CDR3 length: 13 amino acids. DNA of the CDR3: TGTGCCAGTAGAAACCCGGAGGTTAATGAGCAGTTCTTC. Its protein is CASRNPEVNEQFF.

The chain links TRBV28 to TRBJ1-5, with TRBD1 identical over 7 bases. This CDR3 is built from 15 residues. V lost 2 bases and J lost 7; bases outside the gene matches: 8. The germline V gene has CDR1 MDHEN and CDR2 SYDVKM. The CDR3 DNA sequence: TGTGCCAGCAGTTTAAGTGCAGGGGGAAGGCAGCCCCAGCATTTT. Its protein is CASSLSAGGRQPQHF.

The chain uses TRBV14 and TRBJ2-7; tentatively, D is TRBD1 (5 bases). Germline V gene lookup returns CDR1 SGHDN and CDR2 FVKESK. The V gene lost 4 bases and the J gene lost 2 bases, with 15 bases spanning the gap. This CDR3 has 15 amino acids. The CDR3 DNA reads TGTGCCAGCAGCCCATTCGGACACCCAACCTACGAGCAGTACTTC. This sequence encodes CASSPFGHPTYEQYF.

This sequence joins TRBV29-1 and TRBJ1-2, with D maybe TRBD1 (5 bases). The V end was cut by 6 bases, the J end by 1 base, with 21 bases between. CDR1 is SQVTM, CDR2 ANQGSEA, per germline. The CDR3 totals 16 residues. CDR3 in amino acids: CSVPGLSPQDNYGYTF. In nucleotides, the CDR3 is TGCAGCGTCCCGGGACTTTCACCCCAAGATAACTATGGCTACACCTTC.

The genes are TRBV28 and TRBJ2-5; 10 nucleotides line up with TRBD2. Trimming removed 6 bases from V and 5 bases from J; junction bases left unmatched: 9. The CDR3 is 15 amino acids. CDR1 is MDHEN, CDR2 SYDVKM, per germline. CDR3 loop: CASSSSGRAVETQYF. CDR3 nucleotides: TGTGCCAGCAGCTCGAGCGGGAGGGCCGTGGAGACCCAGTACTTC.

The chain uses TRBV13 and TRBJ2-1; 10 bases are shared with TRBD2. The CDR3 totals 16 residues. J was trimmed by 9 bases and V by 4 bases; bases with no gene match: 12. Germline CDR1 PRHDT, CDR2 FYEKMQ (reference sequence). CDR3 loop: CASSSKLAGVEIEQFF. The CDR3 DNA sequence: TGTGCCAGCAGCTCTAAGCTAGCGGGGGTGGAGATTGAGCAGTTCTTC.

CDR3 sequence (DNA): TGTGCCAGCATTGCAAGGGGAGGGTACACTGAAGCTTTCTTT. Protein sequence: CASIARGGYTEAFF. The gene calls are TRBV27 and TRBJ1-1; tentatively, D is TRBD1 (5 bases). Per germline, CDR1 MNHEY and CDR2 SMNVEV (reference sequence). This CDR3 has 14 residues. V was cut by 7 bases and J by 3 bases, with 15 bases left in between.

The chain couples TRBV13 to TRBJ2-1; no firm D call. This CDR3 comprises 11 residues. The ends were cut back, 5 bases at V and 4 bases at J, with 3 bases in the middle. Germline lookup yields CDR1 PRHDT and CDR2 FYEKMQ (reference sequence). CDR3 nucleotide sequence: TGTGCCAGCAGCCTGTACAATGAGCAGTTCTTC. Encoded protein: CASSLYNEQFF.

This chain uses TRBV10-1 with TRBJ1-3, with 7 bases lining up with TRBD1. Trimming removed 6 bases from V and 4 bases from J; junction bases left unmatched: 9. The length of the CDR3 is 15 residues. Germline V gene data show CDR1 as WNHNN and CDR2 as SYGVQD (reference sequence). The CDR3 here is CASSHDRAGGNTIYF. In nucleotides, the CDR3 is TGCGCCAGCAGCCACGACAGGGCAGGAGGAAACACCATATATTTT.

CDR3 nucleotide sequence: TGTGCCATCAGTGTGGTGGATTTGAGGGAGCAGTACTTC. Amino acids: CAISVVDLREQYF. The chain combines TRBV10-3 with TRBJ2-7; D ambiguous. This CDR3 is 13 amino acids long. Germline V CDR1 and CDR2: ENHRY, SYGVKD. The ends were cut back, 4 bases at V and 7 bases at J, with 14 bases in the middle.

The chain uses TRBV6-6 and TRBJ1-1; D ambiguous. The length of the CDR3 is 13 residues. The ends were cut back, 4 bases at V and 1 base at J, with 7 bases in the middle. Germline V gene lookup returns CDR1 MNHNY and CDR2 SVGAGI (reference sequence). In DNA, the CDR3 is TGTGCCAGCAGTTCCTTAGCGAACACTGAAGCTTTCTTT. Translating it yields CASSSLANTEAFF.

The rearrangement links TRBV5-6 to TRBJ1-3; D is perhaps TRBD1 (5 bases). CDR1 is SGHDT and CDR2 is YYEEEE in the germline V gene. The V gene lost 2 bases and the J gene lost 0 bases, with 6 bases spanning the gap. This CDR3 comprises 14 residues. The CDR3 loop reads CASSFGGSGNTIYF. The CDR3 DNA reads TGTGCCAGCAGCTTCGGGGGCTCTGGAAACACCATATATTTT.

The rearrangement uses TRBV9 and TRBJ1-4; no definite D call. Germline V lookup: CDR1 SGDLS, CDR2 YYNGEE. The V end lost 0 bases, the J end lost 4 bases, and 4 bases lay between the germline ends. This CDR3 has 13 amino acids. DNA for the CDR3: TGTGCCAGCAGCGTAGGGCTTAATGAAAAACTGTTTTTT. It translates to CASSVGLNEKLFF.

The V and J genes are TRBV28 and TRBJ2-7, with 7 bases fitting TRBD1. Germline-derived CDR1 and CDR2 are MDHEN and SYDVKM. V lost 8 bases to trimming and J lost 2 bases; unmatched junction nucleotides: 9. The CDR3 sequence is 14 residues long. CDR3 amino acids: CASSTPQGAYEQYF. The DNA for the CDR3 is TGTGCCAGCTCCACCCCCCAGGGGGCCTACGAGCAGTACTTC.

The V gene is TRBV29-1, the J gene TRBJ1-1, with D maybe TRBD1 (5 bases). The CDR3 has 13 amino acids. Germline-derived CDR1 and CDR2 are SQVTM and ANQGSEA. The germline V and J ends were trimmed by 8 bases and 0 bases, with 13 bases remaining between them. The CDR3 sequence: CSPSGIMNTEAFF. CDR3 sequence (DNA): TGCAGCCCCTCAGGGATCATGAACACTGAAGCTTTCTTT.

This chain joins TRBV6-5 and TRBJ2-7, with D maybe TRBD1 (5 bases). Germline V gene sequence: CDR1 MNHEY, CDR2 SVGAGI. The CDR3 is 13 amino acids. Trimming left V 2 bases short and J 4 bases short, with 9 bases between. The CDR3 reads CASSYNGAYEQYF. CDR3 coding DNA: TGTGCCAGCAGTTACAATGGGGCTTACGAGCAGTACTTC.

This rearrangement joins TRBV6-5 to TRBJ1-5; 7 bases are shared with TRBD1. The CDR3 sequence is 15 residues long. J lost 3 bases, V lost 0 bases, and 2 bases had no gene match. CDR1 is MNHEY and CDR2 is SVGAGI in the germline V gene. The DNA of the CDR3 is TGTGCCAGCAGTTACTCCGGGACAGACAATCAGCCCCAGCATTTT. Protein sequence: CASSYSGTDNQPQHF.